A single sample gave rise to the 30 T cell receptor beta chains below, sequenced in a study of blood T cell repertoires in COVID-19. The assay was immunoSEQ multiplex PCR, and TCRdb's table has in-frame clones only and misses some. The table lists roughly 290,000 clones, 84% of them singletons. The sample comprised peripheral blood. The receptors were sampled from a person between 65 and 79 years old with COVID-19, enrolled during active disease.

The V call is TRBV14, the J call TRBJ1-6; 7 bases line up with TRBD1. V trimming: 1 base; J trimming: 4 bases; junction bases outside the gene matches: 1. CDR3 length equals 15 residues. Germline V gene lookup returns CDR1 SGHDN and CDR2 FVKESK. CDR3 sequence (DNA): TGTGCCAGCAGCCAAGGACAGGGATATAATTCACCCCTCCACTTT. It yields the protein CASSQGQGYNSPLHF. The whole variable domain, filled in from reference TRBV14 and TRBJ1-6, reads EAGVTQFPSHSVIEKGQTVTLRCDPISGHDNLYWYRRVMGKEIKFLLHFVKESKQDESGMPNNRFLAERTGGTYSTLKVQPAELEDSGVYFCASSQGQGYNSPLHFGNGTRLTVT.

The gene calls are TRBV10-3 and TRBJ2-5; tentatively, D is TRBD2 (5 bases). Germline loops: CDR1 ENHRY, CDR2 SYGVKD. Trimming removed 3 bases at V and 4 bases at J, with 15 bases between. The CDR3 covers 15 residues. The CDR3 DNA follows: TGTGCCATCAGTGACCGAGCGGTCGGAGGAGAGACCCAGTACTTC. Translation gives CAISDRAVGGETQYF.

This chain links TRBV6-5 with TRBJ1-2; a weak D match, TRBD1 (5 bases). The CDR3 loop spans 14 amino acids. Trimming removed 6 bases from V and 8 bases from J, with 19 bases in between. The germline V gene encodes CDR1 MNHEY and CDR2 SVGAGI. In DNA form, the CDR3 reads TGTGCCAGCAGGCGAAGCGGGGGGGAGGCGGGCTACACCTTC. Amino acids: CASRRSGGEAGYTF.

The chain recombines TRBV29-1 with TRBJ2-6; D might be TRBD1 (6 bases). The CDR3 spans 15 residues. Trimming shortened V by 4 bases and J by 0 bases, and 10 bases separated the two germline ends. The germline V gene encodes CDR1 SQVTM and CDR2 ANQGSEA. CDR3 protein: CSVAQGNSGANVLTF. In nucleotides, the CDR3 is TGCAGCGTTGCACAGGGAAACTCTGGGGCCAACGTCCTGACTTTC.

This chain connects TRBV5-5 to TRBJ2-3, with 12 bases fitting TRBD1. V lost 4 bases and J lost 5; bases outside the gene matches: 17. The CDR3 has 19 amino acids. Germline V gene sequence: CDR1 SGHKS, CDR2 YYEKEE (reference sequence). The CDR3 DNA is TGTGCCAGCAGCGCCGGTTGGGGGACAGGGGGCTCGGGAGGAGATACGCAGTATTTT. As protein: CASSAGWGTGGSGGDTQYF.

The chain combines TRBV29-1 with TRBJ2-5, with TRBD1 identical over 7 bases. The CDR3 is 12 residues long. In germline, CDR1 is SQVTM, CDR2 ANQGSEA. CDR3 bases: TGCAGTGTTATCAGGGGGCAAGAGACCCAGTACTTC. Amino acids: CSVIRGQETQYF.

The chain joins TRBV7-2 to TRBJ1-4; 8 bases align to TRBD1. The germline gives CDR1 SGHTA, CDR2 FQGNSA. The V segment lost 4 bases and the J segment 7 bases; nucleotides outside the gene matches: 8. The CDR3 spans 15 residues. CDR3 sequence reads: CASSSASDRGEKLFF. The CDR3, as DNA: TGTGCCAGCAGCTCCGCCAGTGACAGGGGTGAAAAACTGTTTTTT.

V is TRBV6-5 and J is TRBJ2-5; tentative D call: TRBD1 (5 bases). The germline V and J ends were trimmed by 2 bases and 0 bases, with 10 bases remaining between them. Germline V lookup: CDR1 MNHEY, CDR2 SVGAGI. This CDR3 comprises 15 residues. The CDR3, as DNA: TGTGCCAGCAGTTACGGCAGGGCGTACCAAGAGACCCAGTACTTC. Translated: CASSYGRAYQETQYF.

The chain combines TRBV6-5 with TRBJ2-1; TRBD1 matches at 8 bases. The CDR3 consists of 15 residues. Trimming removed 6 bases from V and 8 bases from J; junction bases left unmatched: 12. The germline V gene has CDR1 MNHEY and CDR2 SVGAGI. CDR3 in DNA: TGTGCCAGCAGCCCGGGGCCAGGGGGCTGGGATGAGCAGTTCTTC. This codes for CASSPGPGGWDEQFF.

The chain employs TRBV7-9 and TRBJ2-1; possible D gene TRBD1, 6 bases. The germline V gene encodes CDR1 SEHNR and CDR2 FQNEAQ (reference sequence). This CDR3 spans 12 amino acids. The V gene lost 5 bases and the J gene lost 8 bases, with 10 bases spanning the gap. The CDR3 DNA reads as TGTGCCAGCAGCGCCCAGGGGTATGAGCAGTTCTTC. It codes for CASSAQGYEQFF.

V gene TRBV27 combines with J gene TRBJ2-3, with a tentative D call TRBD2 (5 bases). The germline gives CDR1 MNHEY, CDR2 SMNVEV (reference sequence). Trimming left V 5 bases short and J 3 bases short, with 9 bases between. The CDR3 contains 13 residues. CDR3 loop: CASSRRNTDTQYF. The CDR3 nucleotides are TGTGCCAGCAGTCGGAGGAATACAGATACGCAGTATTTT.

This chain connects TRBV19 to TRBJ2-2; 7 positions match TRBD1. The CDR3 has 14 amino acids. From germline, CDR1 is LNHDA and CDR2 SQIVND (reference sequence). With V trimmed by 0 bases and J by 7 bases, 2 bases remained unmatched. The CDR3 sequence: CASSIETGYGELFF. CDR3 DNA sequence: TGTGCCAGTAGTATAGAGACAGGGTACGGGGAGCTGTTTTTT. Complete variable domain (other parts from reference TRBV19 and TRBJ2-2): DGGITQSPKYLFRKEGQNVTLSCEQNLNHDAMYWYRQDPGQGLRLIYYSQIVNDFQKGDIAEGYSVSREKKESFPLTVTSAQKNPTAFYLCASSIETGYGELFFGEGSRLTVL.

The rearrangement uses TRBV24-1 and TRBJ2-1, with D possibly matching TRBD2 (5 bases). V was trimmed by 5 bases and J by 6 bases, leaving 13 bases between them. The CDR3 loop spans 14 amino acids. Germline CDR1 KGHDR, CDR2 SFDVKD. The CDR3 DNA reads TGTGCCACCAGTGCTAGCAGACCCCCCAATGAGCAGTTCTTC. It translates to CATSASRPPNEQFF.

The rearrangement joins TRBV6-5 to TRBJ1-6, with D possibly matching TRBD1 (5 bases). Germline V gene lookup returns CDR1 MNHEY and CDR2 SVGAGI. V was shortened by 6 bases and J by 3 bases, with 6 bases between the two germline ends. CDR3 length: 13 amino acids. CDR3 sequence reads: CASRDNYNSPLHF. The CDR3 DNA follows: TGTGCCAGCAGGGACAACTATAATTCACCCCTCCACTTT.

The V and J genes are TRBV7-2 and TRBJ1-6, with unresolved D. CDR1 and CDR2 from the germline V gene are SGHTA and FQGNSA. The V end was cut by 10 bases, the J end by 0 bases, with 7 bases between. The CDR3 has 13 amino acids. The CDR3: CAIQSSYNSPLHF. The CDR3 DNA is TGTGCCATACAGAGCTCCTATAATTCACCCCTCCACTTT.

The rearrangement uses TRBV5-1 and TRBJ2-5; D is perhaps TRBD2 (6 bases). Trimming removed 0 bases at V and 10 bases at J, with 13 bases between. Germline assignment: CDR1 SGHRS and CDR2 YFSETQ. CDR3 length equals 13 residues. The chain's CDR3 is CASSLVLADDQYF. CDR3 bases: TGCGCCAGCAGCTTGGTACTAGCCGACGACCAGTACTTC.

This rearrangement joins TRBV2 to TRBJ2-3, with a tentative D call TRBD2 (6 bases). This CDR3 comprises 21 residues. CDR1 is SNHLY and CDR2 is FYNNEI in the germline V gene. Trimming took 3 bases from V and 7 from J, leaving 35 bases between them. The CDR3 sequence is CASSDASRAGSLAFAVYTQYF. In nucleotides, the CDR3 is TGTGCCAGCAGTGACGCGTCGAGGGCCGGATCCCTAGCGTTTGCCGTATATACGCAGTATTTT.

V and J are TRBV5-1 and TRBJ2-5, with 10 bases identical to TRBD2. Trimming at V came to 1 base and at J to 4 bases, leaving 1 base not matched to a gene. The CDR3 has 14 amino acids. Per the germline V gene, CDR1 is SGHRS and CDR2 is YFSETQ. CDR3 nucleotides: TGCGCCAGCAGCTTGCGACTAGCGGGAGAGACCCAGTACTTC. The encoded protein is CASSLRLAGETQYF.

The genes are TRBV7-3 and TRBJ1-1; 7 nucleotides match TRBD1. Looked up from germline, CDR1 is SGHTA and CDR2 is FQGTGA. The CDR3 consists of 14 residues. The trim removed 5 bases at V and 5 bases at J, leaving 8 bases unmatched. CDR3 amino acids: CASSPGRGRTEAFF. The CDR3 region has the DNA TGTGCCAGCAGCCCGGGAAGGGGGCGGACTGAAGCTTTCTTT.

The gene calls are TRBV5-4 and TRBJ2-5; 8 nucleotides agree with TRBD1. The ends lost 2 bases at V and 4 bases at J; junction bases unmatched: 7. The V gene's germline CDR1 is SGHNT and CDR2 YYREEE (reference sequence). The CDR3 contains 15 residues. CDR3: CASSFQGALGETQYF. CDR3 in DNA: TGTGCCAGCAGCTTTCAGGGGGCGCTGGGAGAGACCCAGTACTTC.

The V call is TRBV12-3 or TRBV12-4, the J call TRBJ2-2, with D tentatively TRBD1 (6 bases). Trimming took 6 bases from V and 7 from J, leaving 12 bases between them. CDR3 length: 13 residues. Here the CDR3 reads CASRKQGDGELFF. The CDR3 DNA reads TGTGCCAGCAGGAAACAGGGCGACGGGGAGCTGTTTTTT.

The genes are TRBV18 and TRBJ1-5, with a tentative D call TRBD1 (5 bases). The CDR3 has 15 residues. The V end was cut by 3 bases, the J end by 0 bases, with 9 bases between. Germline V gene sequence: CDR1 KGHSH, CDR2 LQKENI. CDR3 nucleotides: TGTGCCAGCTCACCGGGGGGGGATAGCAATCAGCCCCAGCATTTT. It specifies CASSPGGDSNQPQHF.

This clone was picked up one time. The chain joins TRBV9 to TRBJ2-3; TRBD2 matches at 12 bases. Germline CDR1 reads SGDLS; CDR2 reads YYNGEE. The V gene end was trimmed by 0 bases and the J gene end by 4 bases; junction bases not matched to a gene: 12. The CDR3 loop spans 19 amino acids. The CDR3 DNA follows: TGTGCCAGCAGCGTAGCTAGCGGGAGGGCAGATTGGAGGTCAGATACGCAGTATTTT. It codes for CASSVASGRADWRSDTQYF.

In its sample, this clone was seen a few times. The genes are TRBV6-2 or TRBV6-3 and TRBJ2-2; 8 bases align to TRBD1. V gave up 5 bases and J gave up 8 bases; unmatched junction bases: 4. Germline-derived CDR1 and CDR2 are MNHEY and SVGEGT. There are 13 residues in the CDR3. The chain's CDR3 is CASSQGARGELFF. DNA of the CDR3: TGTGCCAGCAGTCAGGGGGCGAGGGGGGAGCTGTTTTTT.

The chain has TRBV7-3 and TRBJ2-2; D is possibly TRBD1 (6 bases). Germline V gene lookup returns CDR1 SGHTA and CDR2 FQGTGA. V was trimmed by 5 bases and J by 1 base, leaving 17 bases between them. The CDR3 runs to 17 residues. The CDR3 coding sequence is TGTGCCAGCAGCCCATCCCCCGGGACAAGGAACACCGGGGAGCTGTTTTTT. Its translation is CASSPSPGTRNTGELFF.

This clone was detected a few times. This chain links TRBV11-2 with TRBJ2-1, with 8 bases aligning to TRBD2. Unmatched junction bases numbered 11, after V lost 3 bases and J lost 4 bases. In germline, CDR1 is SGHAT, CDR2 FQNNGV. The CDR3 runs to 17 residues. The DNA for the CDR3 is TGTGCCAGCAGCTTGATCTTAAGCGGGGGTGGTTACAATGAGCAGTTCTTC. Protein sequence: CASSLILSGGGYNEQFF.

V usage is TRBV7-3 and J usage is TRBJ1-1; no clear D gene. Germline CDR1 reads SGHTA; CDR2 reads FQGTGA. This CDR3 has 13 residues. The ends were cut back, 5 bases at V and 4 bases at J, with 11 bases in the middle. Here the CDR3 reads CASSPDLSTEAFF. The CDR3 DNA reads as TGTGCCAGCAGCCCGGACTTAAGCACTGAAGCTTTCTTT.

The V and J genes are TRBV5-1 and TRBJ1-2, with 9 bases matching TRBD1. The CDR3 covers 15 residues. The trim removed 3 bases at V and 0 bases at J, leaving 3 bases unmatched. CDR1 is SGHRS and CDR2 is YFSETQ in the germline V gene. CDR3 sequence reads: CASSSGQGPNYGYTF. The CDR3 DNA sequence: TGCGCCAGCAGCTCGGGACAGGGTCCTAACTATGGCTACACCTTC.

This clone was seen a few times. The V and J genes are TRBV7-8 and TRBJ1-5; 10 bases align to TRBD1. J gave up 5 bases and V 5 bases, and 9 bases lay outside the gene matches. The CDR3 covers 16 residues. Looked up from germline, CDR1 is SGHVS and CDR2 is FQNEAQ. The CDR3 spells CASSPRQGAPYQPQHF. For the CDR3, the DNA is TGTGCCAGCAGCCCCAGACAGGGGGCCCCGTATCAGCCCCAGCATTTT. The variable domain in full, with the rest retrieved from reference TRBV7-8 and TRBJ1-5, is GAGVSQSPRYKVAKRGQDVALRCDPISGHVSLFWYQQALGQGPEFLTYFQNEAQLDKSGLPSDRFFAERPEGSVSTLKIQRTQQEDSAVYLCASSPRQGAPYQPQHFGDGTRLSIL.

The rearrangement links TRBV7-2 to TRBJ1-6, with D possibly being TRBD1 (5 bases). V was pared by 5 bases and J by 5 bases, with 13 bases between. The CDR3 is made up of 15 amino acids. In germline, CDR1 is SGHTA, CDR2 FQGNSA. In DNA, the CDR3 is TGTGCCAGCAGCCTAGGGGCAGTTCATAATTCACCCCTCCACTTT. Amino acids: CASSLGAVHNSPLHF.